The rows below give T cell receptor beta chains drawn from one sample of a study of cytomegalovirus exposure and HLA in healthy donors. TCRdb's copy holds only in-frame clones and misses some; the assay was immunoSEQ multiplex PCR. This sample has about 130,000 clones, with 65% to 80% found just once. The sequencing input was PBMCs. All receptors come from a male donor in good health and CMV-seronegative. The CDR3 runs from the conserved cysteine through the conserved F or W. The order of the fields is CDR3 protein, CDR3 DNA, J gene, V gene, clone size, D gene. D genes are given only for firm matches. Rows may omit the clone size; those that give it use once, few, many or a size class.

CDR3aa: CASSPQTENTEAFF; CDR3nt: TGTGCCAGCTCACCACAGACAGAGAACACTGAAGCTTTCTTT; j_gene: TRBJ1-1; v_gene: TRBV18; abundance: -; d_gene: -
CDR3aa: CASSQAGVLSDAQFF; CDR3nt: TGTGCCAGCAGCCAAGCGGGAGTTCTGTCGGATGCGCAGTTCTTC; j_gene: TRBJ2-1; v_gene: TRBV27; abundance: -; d_gene: TRBD2
CDR3aa: CASSLPGLAGGPRETQYF; CDR3nt: TGTGCCAGCAGTCTCCCGGGACTAGCGGGAGGGCCTAGGGAGACCCAGTACTTC; j_gene: TRBJ2-5; v_gene: TRBV27; abundance: -; d_gene: TRBD2
CDR3aa: CSVLTSRDTEAFF; CDR3nt: TGCAGCGTACTTACTTCACGGGACACTGAAGCTTTCTTT; j_gene: TRBJ1-1; v_gene: TRBV29-1; abundance: few; d_gene: -
CDR3aa: CASSNGGILTEAFF; CDR3nt: TGTGCCAGTAGTAACGGGGGGATATTGACTGAAGCTTTCTTT; j_gene: TRBJ1-1; v_gene: TRBV19; abundance: -; d_gene: -
CDR3aa: CASSPSLTQAYNEQFF; CDR3nt: TGTGCCAGCTCACCATCTCTCACACAGGCGTACAATGAGCAGTTCTTC; j_gene: TRBJ2-1; v_gene: TRBV18; abundance: -; d_gene: -
CDR3aa: CASSLRRGANTEAFF; CDR3nt: TGTGCCAGCAGTTTACGGAGAGGAGCGAACACTGAAGCTTTCTTT; j_gene: TRBJ1-1; v_gene: TRBV27; abundance: -; d_gene: -
CDR3aa: CASSLAPAMGGDTQYF; CDR3nt: TGTGCCAGCAGCTTAGCCCCGGCGATGGGGGGAGATACGCAGTATTTT; j_gene: TRBJ2-3; v_gene: TRBV7-2; abundance: -; d_gene: -
CDR3aa: CASSPKLLNRGTYGYTF; CDR3nt: TGTGCCAGCAGCCCTAAACTTCTTAACAGGGGGACCTATGGCTACACCTTC; j_gene: TRBJ1-2; v_gene: TRBV7-9; abundance: -; d_gene: TRBD1
CDR3aa: CASSRGAINYNEQFF; CDR3nt: TGTGCTAGTTCCCGGGGGGCTATAAACTACAATGAGCAGTTCTTC; j_gene: TRBJ2-1; v_gene: TRBV12-5; abundance: -; d_gene: -
CDR3aa: CASSQDRGGLVAQYF; CDR3nt: TGCGCCAGCAGCCAAGATAGGGGTGGACTAGTGGCCCAGTACTTC; j_gene: TRBJ2-5; v_gene: TRBV4-1; abundance: few; d_gene: TRBD2
CDR3aa: CASSLDSGLYNEQFF; CDR3nt: TGCGCCAGCAGCTTGGATAGCGGGCTCTACAATGAGCAGTTCTTC; j_gene: TRBJ2-1; v_gene: TRBV5-1; abundance: few; d_gene: TRBD2
CDR3aa: CASSLGGTSGSLYF; CDR3nt: TGTGCCAGCAGCTTAGGGGGGACTAGCGGGAGTCTGTACTTC; j_gene: TRBJ2-7; v_gene: TRBV7-9; abundance: -; d_gene: TRBD2
CDR3aa: CASSQASSGNNEQFF; CDR3nt: TGTGCCAGCAGCCAAGCATCTAGCGGGAACAATGAGCAGTTCTTC; j_gene: TRBJ2-1; v_gene: TRBV4-2; abundance: -; d_gene: TRBD2
CDR3aa: CASSTTVSYEQYF; CDR3nt: TGTGCCAGCAGCACGACAGTGTCCTACGAGCAGTACTTC; j_gene: TRBJ2-7; v_gene: TRBV5-4; abundance: -; d_gene: -
CDR3aa: CASSLVGGQLNTEAFF; CDR3nt: TGTGCCAGCAGCTTAGTGGGGGGACAGTTGAACACTGAAGCTTTCTTT; j_gene: TRBJ1-1; v_gene: TRBV11-2; abundance: -; d_gene: TRBD1
CDR3aa: CASSQEPPGGGRETQYF; CDR3nt: TGTGCCAGCAGCCAAGAACCGCCGGGGGGTGGGCGGGAGACCCAGTACTTC; j_gene: TRBJ2-5; v_gene: TRBV4-2; abundance: -; d_gene: TRBD2
CDR3aa: CASSPTYGTSGGNEQFF; CDR3nt: TGTGCCAGCAGCCCTACCTATGGGACTAGCGGGGGGAATGAGCAGTTCTTC; j_gene: TRBJ2-1; v_gene: TRBV5-4; abundance: -; d_gene: TRBD2
CDR3aa: CASSLDLGQGNNEQFF; CDR3nt: TGTGCCAGCAGCTTAGATTTGGGACAAGGTAACAATGAGCAGTTCTTC; j_gene: TRBJ2-1; v_gene: TRBV7-9; abundance: few; d_gene: -
CDR3aa: CASSFPLTGGRNTIYF; CDR3nt: TGCGCCAGCAGCTTCCCATTAACAGGGGGCAGAAACACCATATATTTT; j_gene: TRBJ1-3; v_gene: TRBV5-1; abundance: once; d_gene: TRBD1
CDR3aa: CASSLGGGRTYEQYF; CDR3nt: TGTGCCAGCAGTTTGGGAGGGGGAAGGACCTACGAGCAGTACTTC; j_gene: TRBJ2-7; v_gene: TRBV27; abundance: -; d_gene: -
CDR3aa: CASSSHRDLPQHF; CDR3nt: TGTGCCAGCAGCTCCCACAGGGATTTGCCCCAGCATTTT; j_gene: TRBJ1-5; v_gene: TRBV7-9; abundance: -; d_gene: -